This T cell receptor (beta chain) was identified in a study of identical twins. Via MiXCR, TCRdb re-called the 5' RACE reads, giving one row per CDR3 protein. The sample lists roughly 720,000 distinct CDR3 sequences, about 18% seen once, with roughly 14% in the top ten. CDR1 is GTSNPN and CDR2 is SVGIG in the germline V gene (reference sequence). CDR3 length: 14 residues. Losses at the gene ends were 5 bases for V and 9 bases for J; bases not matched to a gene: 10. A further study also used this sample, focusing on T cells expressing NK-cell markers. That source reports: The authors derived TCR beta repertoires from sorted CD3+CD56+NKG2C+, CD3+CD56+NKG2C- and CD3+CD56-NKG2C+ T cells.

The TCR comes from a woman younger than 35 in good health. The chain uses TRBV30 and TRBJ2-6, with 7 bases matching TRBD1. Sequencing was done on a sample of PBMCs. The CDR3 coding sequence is TGTGCCTGGGGCCAGGGGGTTGGTGTCAACGTCCTGACTTTC. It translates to CAWGQGVGVNVLTF.